This T cell receptor beta chain was identified in a study of low-dose radiotherapy and immunotherapy resistance in tumors. The germline V gene has CDR1 MDHEN and CDR2 SYDVKM. The CDR3 is 13 amino acids. Trimming removed 4 bases from V and 9 bases from J, with 13 bases in between. As their treatment, donors received nivolumab, ipilimumab, aspirin, low-dose cyclophosphamide and low-dose radiotherapy. Both TCRalpha and TCRbeta chains were reverse transcribed with V-gene-specific primers. It was with a constant-region primer and a V-primer adapter that TCRs were amplified over roughly 19 PCR cycles. TCRdb reanalysed the reads using MiXCR and keeps one entry per CDR3 protein. The sample yields thousands of distinct CDR3 sequences, 53% seen once.

The chain uses TRBV28 and TRBJ2-1; no reliable D call. This TCR was recovered from a human donor with advanced metastatic prostate, ovarian, gallbladder or colorectal cancer (not recorded which). This table probably holds off-target reads from a library built for another chain. The DNA for the CDR3 is TGTGCCAGCAGTTCCCCCCTAGTGGGTGAGCAGTTCTTC. Translated, it gives CASSSPLVGEQFF.